The clone carrying this T cell receptor beta chain was found once. The data are from a study of blood T cell repertoires in COVID-19. Produced via immunoSEQ multiplex PCR; TCRdb's table is partial and in-frame only. Altogether 60,000 or so clones are present, over 75% being singletons, with the ten largest covering around 6.6%. The germline gives CDR1 DFQATT, CDR2 SNEGSKA (reference sequence). This CDR3 is 19 amino acids long. V shed 3 bases, J shed 0 bases, and the junction held 9 bases outside the gene matches. V and J are TRBV20-1 and TRBJ2-1; 15 bases line up with TRBD2. This TCR was recovered from a man in his sixties with acute or convalescent COVID-19. The specimen was peripheral blood. CDR3 DNA sequence: TGCAGTGCTAGTGGGCAGGGACTAGCGGGGGGCCGCTCCTACAATGAGCAGTTCTTC. It yields the protein CSASGQGLAGGRSYNEQFF.